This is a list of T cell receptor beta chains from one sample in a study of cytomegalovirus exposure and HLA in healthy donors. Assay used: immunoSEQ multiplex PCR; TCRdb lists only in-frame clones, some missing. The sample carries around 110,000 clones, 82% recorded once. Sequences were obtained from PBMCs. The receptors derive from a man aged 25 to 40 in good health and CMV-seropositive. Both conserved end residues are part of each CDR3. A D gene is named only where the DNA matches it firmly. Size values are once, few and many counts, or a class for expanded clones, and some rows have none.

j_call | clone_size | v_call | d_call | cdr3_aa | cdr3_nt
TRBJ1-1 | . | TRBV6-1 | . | CASSEALGQGGTEAFF | TGTGCCAGCAGTGAAGCGCTGGGGCAGGGAGGGACTGAAGCTTTCTTT
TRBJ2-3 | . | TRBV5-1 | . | CASSLSVVSTDTQYF | TGCGCCAGCAGCTTGTCGGTTGTAAGCACAGATACGCAGTATTTT
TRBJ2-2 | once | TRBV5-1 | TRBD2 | CASGRRQLAGTNTGELFF | TGCGCCAGCGGACGACGACAGCTAGCGGGCACGAACACCGGGGAGCTGTTTTTT
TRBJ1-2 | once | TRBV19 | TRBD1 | CASSRRGENHFYGYTF | TGTGCCAGTAGCCGCAGGGGGGAGAACCACTTCTATGGCTACACCTTC
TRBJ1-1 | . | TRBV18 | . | CASSPGNTEAFF | TGTGCCAGCTCGCCGGGGAACACTGAAGCTTTCTTT
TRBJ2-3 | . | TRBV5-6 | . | CASSRFSRSTDTQYF | TGTGCCAGCAGCCGATTTAGCCGTAGCACAGATACGCAGTATTTT
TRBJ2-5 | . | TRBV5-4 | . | CASSFPSEETQYF | TGTGCCAGCAGCTTTCCTAGCGAAGAGACCCAGTACTTC
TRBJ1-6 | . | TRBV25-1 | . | CASSLGVYSPLHF | TGTGCCAGCAGTCTAGGAGTTTATTCACCCCTCCACTTT
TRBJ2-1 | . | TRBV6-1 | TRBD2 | CASSEYSLAGTNEQFF | TGTGCCAGCAGTGAATATAGTCTAGCGGGAACGAATGAGCAGTTCTTC
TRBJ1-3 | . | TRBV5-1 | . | CASSLGHGNTIYF | TGCGCCAGCAGCTTGGGACACGGAAACACCATATATTTT
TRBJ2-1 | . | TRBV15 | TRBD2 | CATSRDLLRGGYNEQFF | TGTGCCACCAGCAGAGATCTGTTGCGGGGGGGCTACAATGAGCAGTTCTTC
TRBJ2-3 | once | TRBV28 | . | CASSPSRRGGTDTQYF | TGTGCCAGCAGCCCTAGCCGGCGGGGAGGAACAGATACGCAGTATTTT
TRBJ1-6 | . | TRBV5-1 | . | CASSSGTFLHF | TGCGCCAGCAGCTCGGGGACTTTCCTCCACTTT
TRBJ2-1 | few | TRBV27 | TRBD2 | CASSSILAGVAGGSYNEQFF | TGTGCCAGCAGTTCCATACTAGCGGGGGTTGCGGGGGGTTCCTACAATGAGCAGTTCTTC
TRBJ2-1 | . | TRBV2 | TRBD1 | CASMFRDRGSYNEQFF | TGTGCCAGCATGTTCCGGGACAGGGGGTCCTACAATGAGCAGTTCTTC
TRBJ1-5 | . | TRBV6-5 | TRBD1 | CASSSDREANQPQHF | TGTGCCAGCAGTTCAGACAGGGAGGCCAATCAGCCCCAGCATTTT
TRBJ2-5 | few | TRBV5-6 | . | CASTEQDSQETQYF | TGTGCCAGCACCGAGCAGGACTCCCAAGAGACCCAGTACTTC
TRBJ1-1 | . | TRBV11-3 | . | CASSLIAGLDTEAFF | TGTGCCAGCAGCTTAATTGCAGGGTTGGACACTGAAGCTTTCTTT
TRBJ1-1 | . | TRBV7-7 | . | CASSALQGSTEAFF | TGTGCCAGCAGCGCCCTCCAAGGGAGCACTGAAGCTTTCTTT
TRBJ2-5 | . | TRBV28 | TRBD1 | CATSAEKTGVQETQYF | TGTGCCACTTCCGCGGAAAAGACAGGGGTTCAAGAGACCCAGTACTTC
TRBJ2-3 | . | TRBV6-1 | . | CASSARQLTDTQYF | TGTGCCAGCAGTGCTCGACAGCTCACAGATACGCAGTATTTT
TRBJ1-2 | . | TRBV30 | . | CAWSANYGYTF | TGTGCCTGGAGTGCAAACTATGGCTACACCTTC
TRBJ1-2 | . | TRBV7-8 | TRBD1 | CASSTGTGNGYTF | TGTGCCAGCAGCACCGGGACAGGGAATGGCTACACCTTC
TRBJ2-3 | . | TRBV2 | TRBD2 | CASSTSATDTQYF | TGTGCCAGCAGCACTAGCGCTACAGATACGCAGTATTTT
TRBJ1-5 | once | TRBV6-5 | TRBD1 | CASSLGTGVFQPQHF | TGTGCCAGCAGTCTGGGGACAGGGGTATTTCAGCCCCAGCATTTT
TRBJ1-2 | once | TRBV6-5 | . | CASSSGGYDYGYTF | TGTGCCAGCAGTTCCGGGGGGTACGACTATGGCTACACCTTC
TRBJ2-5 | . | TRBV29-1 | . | CSVERLQETQYF | TGCAGCGTTGAACGGTTACAAGAGACCCAGTACTTC
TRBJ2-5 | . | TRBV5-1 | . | CASSSGQQLETQYF | TGCGCCAGCAGCTCAGGACAGCAGCTAGAGACCCAGTACTTC
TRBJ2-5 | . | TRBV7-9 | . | CASRGAPRHTRVETQYF | TGTGCCAGCAGGGGGGCTCCTCGACATACGAGGGTAGAGACCCAGTACTTC
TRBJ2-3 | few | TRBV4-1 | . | CASSRSVTSTDTQYF | TGCGCCAGCAGCCGTTCCGTAACTAGCACAGATACGCAGTATTTT
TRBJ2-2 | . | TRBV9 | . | CASSVYGLQTFGELFF | TGTGCCAGCAGCGTATACGGTCTACAGACGTTCGGGGAGCTGTTTTTT
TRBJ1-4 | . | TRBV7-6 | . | CASSLLRGGNEKLFF | TGTGCCAGCAGCTTGTTAAGGGGGGGTAATGAAAAACTGTTTTTT
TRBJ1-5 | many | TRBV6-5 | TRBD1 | CASSEGQEYQPQHF | TGTGCCAGCAGTGAGGGACAGGAATATCAGCCCCAGCATTTT
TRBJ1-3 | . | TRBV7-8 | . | CASSLAFVRSSGNTIYF | TGTGCCAGCAGCTTAGCGTTTGTCAGGTCCTCTGGAAACACCATATATTTT
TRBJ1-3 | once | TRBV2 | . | CASSAHGPGNTIYF | TGTGCCAGCAGTGCGCATGGGCCCGGAAACACCATATATTTT
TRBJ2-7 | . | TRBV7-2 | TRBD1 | CASSFTGGNYEQYF | TGTGCCAGCAGCTTTACAGGGGGCAACTACGAGCAGTACTTC
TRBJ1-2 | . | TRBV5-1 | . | CASSLPGTSGYPGGGYTF | TGCGCCAGCAGCCTCCCCGGGACAAGCGGATACCCTGGTGGTGGCTACACCTTC
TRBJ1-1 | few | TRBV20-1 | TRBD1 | CSARRTGEAFF | TGCAGTGCTAGAAGGACAGGGGAAGCTTTCTTT
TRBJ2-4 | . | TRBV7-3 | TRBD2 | CASSPGGGWNIQYF | TGTGCCAGCAGCCCCGGGGGGGGGTGGAACATTCAGTACTTC
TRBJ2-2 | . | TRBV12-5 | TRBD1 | CASGLPRTGPKDAGELFF | TGTGCTAGTGGTTTGCCGAGGACAGGGCCGAAAGACGCCGGGGAGCTGTTTTTT
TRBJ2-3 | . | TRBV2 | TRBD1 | CASSPDRVGTDTQYF | TGTGCCAGCAGTCCGGACAGGGTGGGCACAGATACGCAGTATTTT
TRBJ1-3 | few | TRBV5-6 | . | CASSHRVRDTIYF | TGTGCCAGCAGTCACAGGGTTAGAGACACCATATATTTT
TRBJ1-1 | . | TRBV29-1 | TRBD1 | CSADRGSSGAFF | TGCAGCGCAGACAGGGGGTCGTCGGGAGCTTTCTTT
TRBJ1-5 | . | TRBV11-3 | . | CASSSGFNQPQHF | TGTGCCAGCAGCTCGGGGTTCAATCAGCCCCAGCATTTT
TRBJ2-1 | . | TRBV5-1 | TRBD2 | CASSLAKTSGTGGEQFF | TGCGCCAGCAGCTTGGCCAAAACTAGCGGGACCGGCGGTGAGCAGTTCTTC
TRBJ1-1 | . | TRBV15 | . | CATSREYRQALNTEAFF | TGTGCCACCAGCAGAGAGTATCGCCAGGCCCTTAACACTGAAGCTTTCTTT
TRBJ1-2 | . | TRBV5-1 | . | CASSPLGANYGYTF | TGCGCCAGCAGCCCCCTGGGGGCCAACTATGGCTACACCTTC
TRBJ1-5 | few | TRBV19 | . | CASSIQGYSNQPQHF | TGTGCCAGTAGTATACAGGGTTATAGCAATCAGCCCCAGCATTTT
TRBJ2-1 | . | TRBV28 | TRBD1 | CASSLDRGNEQFF | TGTGCCAGCAGTTTAGACAGGGGAAATGAGCAGTTCTTC
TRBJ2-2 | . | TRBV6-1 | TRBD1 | CAIRQGNTGELFF | TGTGCCATTCGACAGGGCAACACCGGGGAGCTGTTTTTT
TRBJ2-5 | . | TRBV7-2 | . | CASSPVGWQETQYF | TGTGCCAGCAGCCCAGTTGGTTGGCAAGAGACCCAGTACTTC
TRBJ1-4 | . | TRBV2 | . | CAREAGGELFF | TGTGCCAGAGAGGCTGGAGGTGAACTGTTTTTT
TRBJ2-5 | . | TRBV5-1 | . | CASSLTGSQETQYF | TGCGCCAGCAGCTTGACGGGGAGCCAAGAGACCCAGTACTTC
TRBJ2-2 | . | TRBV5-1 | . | CASSLEAPPWTGELFF | TGCGCCAGCAGCTTGGAAGCGCCGCCGTGGACCGGGGAGCTGTTTTTT
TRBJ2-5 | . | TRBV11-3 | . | CASSLRSGTQYF | TGTGCCAGCAGCCTAAGGAGCGGGACCCAGTACTTC
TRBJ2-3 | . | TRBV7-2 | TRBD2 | CASSLARSSGGTSTDTQYF | TGTGCCAGCAGCTTAGCGCGGAGTAGCGGGGGCACTAGCACAGATACGCAGTATTTT
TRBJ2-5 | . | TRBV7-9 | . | CASSRGQGETQYF | TGTGCCAGCAGCCGCGGACAAGGAGAGACCCAGTACTTC